This paragraph reports one T cell receptor (beta chain). Its target is not known. The source of the sample is a study of CD8+ T cells in alopecia areata. Overall study context: Among treated patients, oral tofacitinib was administered at 5 to 10 mg twice daily.

The germline CDR1 and CDR2 sequences are SGDLS and YYNGEE. The CDR3 covers 14 residues. V lost 4 bases and J lost 2, with 13 bases in between. RNA extraction and reverse transcription yielded cDNA as sequencing template. Some clones are missing from TCRdb's copy, which holds only in-frame ones; the method was immunoSEQ multiplex PCR. The data contain roughly 170,000 clones, about 60% of them singletons. Overall study results and limits: In scalp and blood during tofacitinib, many expanded lesional clones persisted.

Specified treatment: oral pan-JAK inhibitor, 5-10 mg twice daily. Lesional scalp punch biopsies and peripheral blood came from alopecia areata patients. This receptor was identified in a human donor with alopecia areata. This sequence joins TRBV9 and TRBJ2-7; unclear D gene. The source material was CD8+ T cells sorted from blood, sampled at week 24, from a patient treated with tofacitinib. CDR3 nucleotide sequence: TGTGCCAGCAGCCCAAATCTAGACCCCTACGAGCAGTACTTC. Encoded protein: CASSPNLDPYEQYF.